This T cell receptor beta chain originates from a study of shared clonotypes between healthy human individuals. Study-wide background: A couple of female and a few male donors aged 18 to 49 were enrolled. Notes on the study in general: Enrolling few donors narrowed the genetic and exposure-history diversity that was represented.

The authors' processing: For the immunoSEQ data, sequences were junction-only without quality scores, so filtering differed. The assay was immunoSEQ multiplex PCR, and TCRdb's table has in-frame clones only and misses some. V and J calls plus clone size are reproduced from that table; the DNA served to infer D and trimming. The table has 2 million to 2.5 million clones, around 93% seen once. CDR3 size: 15 residues. From germline, CDR1 is SQVTM and CDR2 ANQGSEA. V gave up 3 bases and J gave up 12 bases; unmatched junction bases: 14. About this clone: What it recognizes is unknown.

What was sequenced was naive CD4+ T cells from PBMCs. Subset: CD45RA+ positively selected. This chain links TRBV29-1 with TRBJ2-1; 10 bases are a match to TRBD1. This receptor was identified in a man younger than 35 in good health. Some clones in this sample may be carry-over from other donors' samples. This CDR3 reads CSVEGQGRPSVRQFF. In DNA, the CDR3 is TGCAGCGTTGAGGGACAGGGGCGCCCCTCCGTGCGGCAGTTCTTC.